This T cell receptor beta chain was captured in a study of beta chain features in type 1 diabetes (dated by TCRdb to the late 2010s). Turning to the overall study: Patients and healthy donors did not differ in mean age, gender distribution, total cell number or subset yield. In the study, TCRB repertoires of sorted circulating CD4+ T cell subsets from recently diagnosed type 1 diabetes patients were compared with those of matched healthy donors. Naive and central memory subsets were obtained from all 30 or so donors, but regulatory and stem cell-like memory subsets were isolated from only 8 patients and about 8 healthy donors. Across all samples, some 99 million sorted cells were examined, and cell number per subset correlated strongly with RNA yield. Here is what the overall study found, with its caveats: Type 1 diabetes patients showed a moderate but significant shortening of TCRB CDR3 length in all four CD4+ subsets. Because small numbers of individuals were included in the HLA sub-analyses, any influence of HLA type on TCRB rearrangement was left unresolved. Naive, central memory and regulatory TCRB repertoires appeared to be more alike among patients than among healthy donors. Because cDNA was sequenced instead of genomic DNA, highly expressing activated cells could be over-represented, though the groups showed no difference in activation or CD3 levels. Shorter templates might be favored by PCR, yet because patient and control samples were amplified and corrected together, any such skew would affect both groups equally. Fewer insertions and more nucleotide deletions at VDJ recombination sites were observed in patients with type 1 diabetes, implying thymic rearrangement abnormalities.

The entire isolated RNA was reverse transcribed using the High Capacity cDNA Reverse Transcription Kit, and thus expressed TCRB transcripts were sequenced. Naive, central memory and regulatory T cell samples underwent deep immunoSEQ sequencing, averaging roughly 3.4 million total reads per sample. After sorted cells were lysed in RLT buffer, RNA was extracted with DNase-treated RNeasy Micro or Mini kits, with the choice depending on cell number. To prevent cross-contamination, every cell subset was processed on its own, while patient and healthy donor samples were processed together. TCRB sequences were amplified from cDNA with the immunoSEQ multiplex PCR, producing 87-bp fragments spanning the CDR3 region. The amplicons were sequenced using the Illumina HiSeq platform. For the original study's pipeline: Synthetic template baselines were used to correct PCR bias computationally, reads within Hamming distance 2 were collapsed together, and singletons that could not be merged were discarded. Reads were aligned to IMGT to assign V, D and J genes, CDR3 length, and insertions or deletions at six rearrangement sites. Clonotype counts were normalized to sorted cell number within each subset before computing true diversity and Gini coefficients with the tcR R package. Repertoire sharing was quantified using the overlap coefficient calculated on TCRB nucleotide sequences. Out-of-frame TCRB sequences from naive cells were analyzed as a proxy for the pre-selection repertoire. The table comes from immuneACCESS by way of TCRdb, which keeps in-frame sequences with V and J called. Part of the clones is missing from these tables; in studies checked, under half for an unresolved V gene and the rest for unknown reasons. That table is the source of V, J and clone size, and D and trimming were worked out from the DNA. For this sample there are under 400,000 clones; over 10% appear just once. The top ten hold roughly 0.0097% of the sample.

This clone was seen only a few times. Which antigen it targets is not known. No much larger clone exists at a distance of one base, and base qualities are not known. From each donor, a single peripheral blood sample of approximately 110 mL on average was drawn into heparinised tubes. A BD FACSAria II and a panel including CD45RO, CCR7, CD25, CD127, CD95 and CD27 were used to sort naive, central memory, regulatory and stem cell-like memory CD4+ T cells. All sorted populations exceeded 95% purity. PBMCs were isolated immediately by Lymphoprep density gradient centrifugation and stained directly without culture. So that batch effects would be minimized, each experiment stained and sorted samples in pairs, pairing one healthy donor with one patient. Taken from cysteine to phenylalanine, the CDR3 has 9 residues. CDR3 DNA only is kept here, 27 bases in frame from base 1. CDR1 and CDR2 are drawn from the germline V gene (reference sequence): LNHDA, SQIVND. V loses 10 bases, J loses 8 bases, and the germline ends lie 6 bases apart.

The receptor's source is a woman aged 18-30 years with type 1 diabetes. The source material was naive CD4+ T cells from blood. In light of the paper, this sample's cell subset or site label describes: true naive CD4+ T cells. The chain was built from TRBV19 and TRBJ1-5; no confident D gene assignment can be made. CDR3 region: CATPEPQHF. The DNA sequence is TGTGCCACCCCGGAGCCCCAGCATTTT.